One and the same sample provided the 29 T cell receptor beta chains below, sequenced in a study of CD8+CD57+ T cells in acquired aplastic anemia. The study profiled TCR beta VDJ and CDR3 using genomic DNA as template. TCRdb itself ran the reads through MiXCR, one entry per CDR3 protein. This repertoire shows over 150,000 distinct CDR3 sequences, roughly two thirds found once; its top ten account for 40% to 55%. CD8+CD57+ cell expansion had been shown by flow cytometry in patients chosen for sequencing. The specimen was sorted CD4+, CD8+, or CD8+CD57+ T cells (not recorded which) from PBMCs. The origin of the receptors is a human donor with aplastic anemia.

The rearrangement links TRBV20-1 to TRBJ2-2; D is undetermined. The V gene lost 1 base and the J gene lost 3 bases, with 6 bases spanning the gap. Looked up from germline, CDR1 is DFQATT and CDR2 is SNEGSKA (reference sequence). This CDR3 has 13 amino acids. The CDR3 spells CSARAPYTGELFF. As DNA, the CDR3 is TGCAGTGCTAGAGCGCCCTACACCGGGGAGCTGTTTTTT.

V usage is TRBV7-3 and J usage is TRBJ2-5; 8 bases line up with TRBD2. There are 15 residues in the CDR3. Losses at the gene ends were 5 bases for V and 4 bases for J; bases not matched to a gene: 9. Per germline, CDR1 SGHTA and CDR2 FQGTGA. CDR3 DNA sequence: TGTGCCAGCAGCAGCGAGGGACTAGAGTCAGAGACCCAGTACTTC. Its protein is CASSSEGLESETQYF. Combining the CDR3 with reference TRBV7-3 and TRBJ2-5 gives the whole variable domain GAGVSQTPSNKVTEKGKYVELRCDPISGHTALYWYRQSLGQGPEFLIYFQGTGAADDSGLPNDRFFAVRPEGSVSTLKIQRTERGDSAVYLCASSSEGLESETQYFGPGTRLLVL.

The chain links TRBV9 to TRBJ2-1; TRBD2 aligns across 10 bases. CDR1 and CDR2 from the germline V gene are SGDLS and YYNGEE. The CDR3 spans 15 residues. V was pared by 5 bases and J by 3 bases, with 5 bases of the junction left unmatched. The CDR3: CASSPSGRGYNEQFF. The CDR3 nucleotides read TGTGCCAGCAGTCCGAGCGGGAGGGGCTACAATGAGCAGTTCTTC.

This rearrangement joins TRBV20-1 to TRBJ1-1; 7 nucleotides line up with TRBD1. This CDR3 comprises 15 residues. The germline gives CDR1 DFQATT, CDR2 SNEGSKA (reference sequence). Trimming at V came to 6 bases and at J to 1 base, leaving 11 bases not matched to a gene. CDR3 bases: TGCAGTGCCTGGGACAGAGCAAAAGGGAACACTGAAGCTTTCTTT. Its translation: CSAWDRAKGNTEAFF.

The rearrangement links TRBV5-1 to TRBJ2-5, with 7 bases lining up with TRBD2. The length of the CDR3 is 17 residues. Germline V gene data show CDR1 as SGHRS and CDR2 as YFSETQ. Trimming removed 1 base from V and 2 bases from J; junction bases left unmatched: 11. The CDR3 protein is CASSLWVAGTTQETQYF. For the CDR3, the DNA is TGCGCCAGCAGCTTGTGGGTAGCGGGCACTACTCAAGAGACCCAGTACTTC. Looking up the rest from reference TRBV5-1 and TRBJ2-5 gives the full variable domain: KAGVTQTPRYLIKTRGQQVTLSCSPISGHRSVSWYQQTPGQGLQFLFEYFSETQRNKGNFPGRFSGRQFSNSRSEMNVSTLELGDSALYLCASSLWVAGTTQETQYFGPGTRLLVL.

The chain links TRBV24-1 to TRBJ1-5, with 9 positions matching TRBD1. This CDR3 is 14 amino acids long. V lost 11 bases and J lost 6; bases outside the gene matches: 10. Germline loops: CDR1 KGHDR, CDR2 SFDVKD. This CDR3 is CASRDREMGQPQHF. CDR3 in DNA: TGTGCCAGCAGGGACAGGGAAATGGGTCAGCCCCAGCATTTT.

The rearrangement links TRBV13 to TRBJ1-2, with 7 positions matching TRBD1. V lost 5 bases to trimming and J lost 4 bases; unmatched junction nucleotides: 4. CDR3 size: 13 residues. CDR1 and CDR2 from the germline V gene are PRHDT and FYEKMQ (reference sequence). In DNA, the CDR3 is TGTGCCAGCAGCGGCCAGGGGGGCTATGGCTACACCTTC. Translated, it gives CASSGQGGYGYTF.

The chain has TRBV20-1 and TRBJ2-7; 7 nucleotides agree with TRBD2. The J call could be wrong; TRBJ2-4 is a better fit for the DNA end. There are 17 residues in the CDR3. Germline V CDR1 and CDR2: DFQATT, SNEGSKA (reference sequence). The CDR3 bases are TGCAGTGCTAGACCCCTTGGACTAGTCGAGGGAGGAAACATTCAGTACTTC. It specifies CSARPLGLVEGGNIQYF.

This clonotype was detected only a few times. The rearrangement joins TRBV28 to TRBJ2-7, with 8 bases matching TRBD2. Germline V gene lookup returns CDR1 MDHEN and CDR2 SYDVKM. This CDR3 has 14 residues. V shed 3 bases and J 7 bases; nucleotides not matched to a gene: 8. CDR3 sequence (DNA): TGTGCCAGCAGTTTCGTTAGCGGGGAGACGGAGCAGTACTTC. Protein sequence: CASSFVSGETEQYF.

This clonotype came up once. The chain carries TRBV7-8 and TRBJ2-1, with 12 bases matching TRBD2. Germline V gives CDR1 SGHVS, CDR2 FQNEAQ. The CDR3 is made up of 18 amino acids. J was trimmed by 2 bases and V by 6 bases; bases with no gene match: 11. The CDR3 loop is CASSTRLAGDGAYNEQFF. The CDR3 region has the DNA TGTGCCAGCAGTACAAGACTAGCGGGAGACGGCGCCTACAATGAGCAGTTCTTC.

The CDR3 coding sequence is TGTGCCATCAGTGGACAGGGGGGGACCCAGTACTTC. Its translation: CAISGQGGTQYF. This chain joins TRBV10-3 and TRBJ2-5, with 9 bases fitting TRBD1. Trimming cost V 4 bases and J 7 bases; bases outside gene matches: 1. Germline CDR1 is ENHRY and CDR2 is SYGVKD. The CDR3 extends over 12 amino acids.

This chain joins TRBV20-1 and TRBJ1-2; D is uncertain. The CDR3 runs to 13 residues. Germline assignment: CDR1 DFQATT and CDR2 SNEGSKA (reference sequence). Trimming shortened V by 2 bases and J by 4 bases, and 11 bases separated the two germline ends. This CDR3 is CSARTQALYGYTF. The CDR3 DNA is TGCAGTGCTAGAACTCAGGCGCTCTATGGCTACACCTTC.

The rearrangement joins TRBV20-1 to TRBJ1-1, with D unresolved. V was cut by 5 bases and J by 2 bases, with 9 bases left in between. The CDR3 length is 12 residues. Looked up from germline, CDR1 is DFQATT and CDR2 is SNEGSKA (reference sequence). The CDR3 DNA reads TGCAGTGCTGCCCGGGTTAACACTGAAGCTTTCTTT. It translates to CSAARVNTEAFF.

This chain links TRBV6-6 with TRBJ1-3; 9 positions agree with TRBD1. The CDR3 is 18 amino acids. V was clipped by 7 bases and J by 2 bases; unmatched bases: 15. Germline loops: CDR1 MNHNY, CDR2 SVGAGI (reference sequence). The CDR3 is CASTLPPGTGPAGNTIYF. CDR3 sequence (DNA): TGTGCCAGCACCCTGCCACCCGGGACAGGGCCTGCTGGAAACACCATATATTTT.

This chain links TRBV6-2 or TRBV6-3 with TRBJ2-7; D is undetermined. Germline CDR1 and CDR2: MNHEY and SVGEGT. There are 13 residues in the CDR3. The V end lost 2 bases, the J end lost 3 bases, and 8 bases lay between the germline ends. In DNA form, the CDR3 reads TGTGCCAGCAGTTACGACCAGCGCTACGAGCAGTACTTC. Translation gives CASSYDQRYEQYF.

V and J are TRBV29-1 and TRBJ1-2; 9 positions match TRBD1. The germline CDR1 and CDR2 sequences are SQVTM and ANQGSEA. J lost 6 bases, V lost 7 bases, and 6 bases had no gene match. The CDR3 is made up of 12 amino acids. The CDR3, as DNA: TGCAGCGGTGGGACAGGGCGCGATGGCTACACCTTC. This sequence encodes CSGGTGRDGYTF. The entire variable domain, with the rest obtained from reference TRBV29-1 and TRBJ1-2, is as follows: SAVISQKPSRDICQRGTSLTIQCQVDSQVTMMFWYRQQPGQSLTLIATANQGSEATYESGFVIDKFPISRPNLTFSTLTVSNMSPEDSSIYLCSGGTGRDGYTFGSGTRLTVV.

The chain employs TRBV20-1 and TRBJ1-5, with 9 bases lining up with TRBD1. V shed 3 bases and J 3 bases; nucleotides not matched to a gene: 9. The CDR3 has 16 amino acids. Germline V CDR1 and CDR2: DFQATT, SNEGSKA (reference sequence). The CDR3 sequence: CSASHSGTGINQPQHF. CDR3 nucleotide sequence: TGCAGTGCTAGTCATTCCGGGACAGGGATCAATCAGCCCCAGCATTTT.

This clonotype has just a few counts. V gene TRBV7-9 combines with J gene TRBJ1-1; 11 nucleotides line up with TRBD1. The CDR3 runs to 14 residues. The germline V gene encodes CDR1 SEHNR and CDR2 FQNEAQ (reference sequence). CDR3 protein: CASLLGQGVPRAFF. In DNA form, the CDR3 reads TGTGCTTCCCTCCTGGGACAGGGGGTGCCGCGAGCTTTCTTT.

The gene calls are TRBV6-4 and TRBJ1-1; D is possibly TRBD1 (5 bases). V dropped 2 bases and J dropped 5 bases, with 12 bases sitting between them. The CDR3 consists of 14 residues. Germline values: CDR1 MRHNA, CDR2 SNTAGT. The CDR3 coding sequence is TGTGCCAGCAGTGACGGGGGGTCGAGTACTGAAGCTTTCTTT. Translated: CASSDGGSSTEAFF.

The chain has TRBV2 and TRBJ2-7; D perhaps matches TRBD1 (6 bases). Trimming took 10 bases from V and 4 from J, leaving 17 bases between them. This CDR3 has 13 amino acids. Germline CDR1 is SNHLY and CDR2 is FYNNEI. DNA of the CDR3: TGTGCCACCCGCCCACAGGGAGTGTACGAGCAGTACTTC. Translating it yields CATRPQGVYEQYF.

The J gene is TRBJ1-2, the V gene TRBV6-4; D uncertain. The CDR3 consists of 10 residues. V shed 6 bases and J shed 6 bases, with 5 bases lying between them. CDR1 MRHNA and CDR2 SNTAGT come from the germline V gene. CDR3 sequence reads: CASRGDGYTF. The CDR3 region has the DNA TGTGCCAGCAGAGGAGATGGCTACACCTTC.

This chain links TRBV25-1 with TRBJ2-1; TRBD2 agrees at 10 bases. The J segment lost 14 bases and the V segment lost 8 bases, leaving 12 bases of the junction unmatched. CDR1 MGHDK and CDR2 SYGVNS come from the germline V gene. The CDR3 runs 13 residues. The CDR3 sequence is CASAGTSARREFF. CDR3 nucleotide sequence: TGTGCCAGCGCCGGGACTAGCGCTCGTCGGGAGTTCTTC. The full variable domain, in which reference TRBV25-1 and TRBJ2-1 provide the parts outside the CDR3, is EADIYQTPRYLVIGTGKKITLECSQTMGHDKMYWYQQDPGMELHLIHYSYGVNSTEKGDLSSESTVSRIRTEHFPLTLESARPSHTSQYLCASAGTSARREFFGPGTRLTVL.

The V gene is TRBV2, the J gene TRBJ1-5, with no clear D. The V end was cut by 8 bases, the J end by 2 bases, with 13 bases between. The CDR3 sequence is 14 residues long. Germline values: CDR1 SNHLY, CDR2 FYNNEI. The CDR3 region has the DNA TGTGCCAGCGCCCCAGACGGACGCAATCAGCCCCAGCATTTT. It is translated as CASAPDGRNQPQHF.

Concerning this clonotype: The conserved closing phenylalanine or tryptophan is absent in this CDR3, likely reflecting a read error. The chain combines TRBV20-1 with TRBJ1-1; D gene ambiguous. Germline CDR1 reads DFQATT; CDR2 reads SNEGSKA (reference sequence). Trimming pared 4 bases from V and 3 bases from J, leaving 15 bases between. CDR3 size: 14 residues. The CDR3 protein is CSAKVIGLDTEAFL. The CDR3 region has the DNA TGCAGTGCTAAAGTTATAGGGCTGGACACTGAAGCTTTCCTT.

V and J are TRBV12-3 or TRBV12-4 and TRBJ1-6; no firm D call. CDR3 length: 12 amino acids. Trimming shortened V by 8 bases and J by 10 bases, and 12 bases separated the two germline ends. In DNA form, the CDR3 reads TGTGCCAGCGAAAGGGATGGCTCACCCCTCCACTTT. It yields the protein CASERDGSPLHF.

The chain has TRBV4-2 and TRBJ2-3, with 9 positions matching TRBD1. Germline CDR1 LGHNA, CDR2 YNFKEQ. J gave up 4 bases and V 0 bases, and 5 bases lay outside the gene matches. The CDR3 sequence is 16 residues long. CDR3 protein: CASSQDSTGGPDTQYF. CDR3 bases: TGTGCCAGCAGCCAAGACTCGACAGGGGGGCCAGATACGCAGTATTTT.

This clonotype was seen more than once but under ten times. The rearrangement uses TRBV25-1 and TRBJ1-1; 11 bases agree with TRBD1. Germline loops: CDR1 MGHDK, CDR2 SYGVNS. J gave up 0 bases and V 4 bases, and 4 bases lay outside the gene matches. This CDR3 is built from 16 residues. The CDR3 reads CASSARDRGMNTEAFF. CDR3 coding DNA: TGTGCCAGCAGTGCCCGGGACAGGGGGATGAACACTGAAGCTTTCTTT.

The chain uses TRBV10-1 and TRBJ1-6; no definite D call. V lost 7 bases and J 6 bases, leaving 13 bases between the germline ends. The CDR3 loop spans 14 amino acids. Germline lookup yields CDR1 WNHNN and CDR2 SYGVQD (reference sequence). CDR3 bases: TGCGCCAGCACTTTTCGTCCGGGTAATTCACCCCTCCACTTT. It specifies CASTFRPGNSPLHF.

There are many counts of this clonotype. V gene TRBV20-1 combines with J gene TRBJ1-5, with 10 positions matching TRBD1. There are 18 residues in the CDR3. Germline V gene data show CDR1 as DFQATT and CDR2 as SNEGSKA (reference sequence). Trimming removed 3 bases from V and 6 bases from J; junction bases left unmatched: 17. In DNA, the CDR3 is TGCAGTGCTAGGTTGGTGACAGGGGGCGAGATGGAAAGTCAGCCCCAGCATTTT. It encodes CSARLVTGGEMESQPQHF.